The source of this TCR beta chain is a study of Tregs in tolerant kidney transplant recipients. Sequencing was performed with immunoSEQ multiplex PCR; in TCRdb, only in-frame clones are kept and a portion is missing. The repertoire consists of approximately 93,000 clones, with roughly 93% occurring once and the leading ten covering 0.46%. This clone was seen a single time. The sequenced sample was CD4+ T cells from blood, obtained before the transplant. This receptor was identified in a human donor who received a combined kidney and bone marrow transplant.

CDR3 residues: CATSRGQNYEQYF. CDR3 nucleotide sequence: TGTGCCACCAGCAGAGGACAGAACTACGAGCAGTACTTC. The genes are TRBV15 and TRBJ2-7; D is possibly TRBD1 (5 bases). From germline, CDR1 is LNHNV and CDR2 YYDKDF (reference sequence). With 1 base removed from V and 3 bases from J, the gap between germline ends came to 7 bases. This CDR3 comprises 13 residues.